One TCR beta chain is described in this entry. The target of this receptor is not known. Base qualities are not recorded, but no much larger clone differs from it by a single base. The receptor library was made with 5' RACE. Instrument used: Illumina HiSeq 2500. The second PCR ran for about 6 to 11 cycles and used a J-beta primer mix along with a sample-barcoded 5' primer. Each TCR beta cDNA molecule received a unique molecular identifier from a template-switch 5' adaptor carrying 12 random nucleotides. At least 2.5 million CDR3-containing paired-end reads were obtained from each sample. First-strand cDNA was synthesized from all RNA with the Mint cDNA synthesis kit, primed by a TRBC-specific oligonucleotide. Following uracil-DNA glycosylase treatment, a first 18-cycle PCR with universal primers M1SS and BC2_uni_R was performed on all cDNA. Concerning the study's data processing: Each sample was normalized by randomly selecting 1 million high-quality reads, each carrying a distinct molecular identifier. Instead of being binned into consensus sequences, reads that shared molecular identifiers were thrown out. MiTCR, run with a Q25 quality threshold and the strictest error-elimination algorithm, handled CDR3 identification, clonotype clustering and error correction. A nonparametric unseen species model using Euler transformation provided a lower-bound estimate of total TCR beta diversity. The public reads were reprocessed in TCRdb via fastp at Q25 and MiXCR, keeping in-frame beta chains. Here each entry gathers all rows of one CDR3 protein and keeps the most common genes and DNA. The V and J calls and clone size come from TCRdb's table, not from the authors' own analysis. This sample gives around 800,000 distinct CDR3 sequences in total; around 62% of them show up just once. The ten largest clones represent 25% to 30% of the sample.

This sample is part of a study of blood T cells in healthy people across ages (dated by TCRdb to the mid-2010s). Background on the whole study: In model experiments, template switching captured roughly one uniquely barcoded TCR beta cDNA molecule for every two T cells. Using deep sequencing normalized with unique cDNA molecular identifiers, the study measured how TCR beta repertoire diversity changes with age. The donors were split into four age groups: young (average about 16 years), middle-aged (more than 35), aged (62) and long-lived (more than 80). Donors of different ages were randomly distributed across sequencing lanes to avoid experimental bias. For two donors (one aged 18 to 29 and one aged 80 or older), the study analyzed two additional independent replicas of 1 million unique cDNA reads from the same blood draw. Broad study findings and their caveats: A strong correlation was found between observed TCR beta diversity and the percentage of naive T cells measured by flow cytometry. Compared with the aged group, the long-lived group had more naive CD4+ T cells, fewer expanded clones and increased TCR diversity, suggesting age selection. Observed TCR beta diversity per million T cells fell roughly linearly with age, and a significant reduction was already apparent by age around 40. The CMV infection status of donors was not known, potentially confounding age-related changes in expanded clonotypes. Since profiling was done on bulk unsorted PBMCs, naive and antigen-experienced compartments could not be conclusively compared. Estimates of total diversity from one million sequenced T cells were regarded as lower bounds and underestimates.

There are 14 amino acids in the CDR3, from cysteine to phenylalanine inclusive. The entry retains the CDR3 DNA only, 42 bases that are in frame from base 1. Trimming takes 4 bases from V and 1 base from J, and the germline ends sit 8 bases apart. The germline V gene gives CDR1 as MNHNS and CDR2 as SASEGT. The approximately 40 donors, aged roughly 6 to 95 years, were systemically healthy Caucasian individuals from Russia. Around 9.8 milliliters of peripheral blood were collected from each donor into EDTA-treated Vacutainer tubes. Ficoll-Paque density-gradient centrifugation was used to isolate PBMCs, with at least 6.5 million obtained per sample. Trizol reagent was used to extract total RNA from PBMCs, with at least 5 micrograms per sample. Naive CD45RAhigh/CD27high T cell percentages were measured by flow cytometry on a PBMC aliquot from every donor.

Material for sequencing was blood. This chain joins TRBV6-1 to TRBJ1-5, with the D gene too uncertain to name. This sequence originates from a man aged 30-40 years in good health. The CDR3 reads CASSGVASNQPQHF. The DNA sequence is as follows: TGTGCCAGCAGTGGCGTAGCCAGCAATCAGCCCCAGCATTTT.